The rows below give T cell receptor beta chains drawn from one sample of a study of response to subunit inactivated influenza vaccine. One entry per CDR3 protein, called by TCRdb with MiXCR from the RT-PCR reads. Of around 500,000 distinct CDR3 sequences listed, over 9.5% are singletons. Sequences were derived from PBMCs from blood, sampled roughly 45 days after vaccination. These receptors all come from a man aged 50 to 60 who received an inactivated influenza vaccine. CDR3s leave out the opening cysteine and the closing phenylalanine or tryptophan.

j_call v_call cdr3_aa
TRBJ2-3 TRBV4-1 ASSQDGRRDFTDTQY
TRBJ2-1 TRBV28 ASSREGSYNEQF
TRBJ1-4 TRBV5-6 ASSTSGQGGEKLF
TRBJ1-5 TRBV20-1 SARDMGRDQPQH
TRBJ2-3 TRBV6-4 ASSAGTEGGTDTQY
TRBJ2-7 TRBV5-1 ASSFRVWPTRGEQY
TRBJ2-1 TRBV20-1 SAADFLRKNEQF
TRBJ2-1 TRBV29-1 SVGGLAGGEQF
TRBJ2-5 TRBV3-1 ASSQANRGRETQY
TRBJ2-1 TRBV6-5 ASSYLNNEQF
TRBJ2-6 TRBV6-1 ASSEQTGQGGAGANVLT
TRBJ2-4 TRBV20-1 SAQDRLAKNIQY
TRBJ1-5 TRBV6-2/TRBV6-3 ASSYNRGFNQPQH
TRBJ2-3 TRBV6-1 ASSRRPQWTDTQY
TRBJ1-6 TRBV7-2 ASSLAGGQGGSPLH
TRBJ1-3 TRBV4-3 ASSQDLEQGPGNTIY
TRBJ1-5 TRBV6-1 ASSPDRVRNQPQH
TRBJ1-4 TRBV11-2 ASSEGREERYEKLF
TRBJ1-1 TRBV4-2 ASSQDPGVLDTEAF
TRBJ2-5 TRBV6-5 ASSYVLKETQY
TRBJ2-4 TRBV3-1 ASSQEMLAGIAKNIQY
TRBJ2-5 TRBV7-2 ASSFQGAGETQY
TRBJ2-3 TRBV7-9 ASSPLAGTTQY
TRBJ1-2 TRBV5-6 ASSGFGTGGHGYT
TRBJ2-3 TRBV20-1 SAGGTSGNTDTQY
TRBJ2-7 TRBV28 ASSFWTGTGGTREQY
TRBJ2-1 TRBV5-1 ASSSTSGSIYNEQF
TRBJ2-6 TRBV29-1 SVAHGSSGANVLT
TRBJ1-5 TRBV20-1 SAKRTGDQPQH
TRBJ1-2 TRBV12-3/TRBV12-4 ASSFWGADYGYT
TRBJ2-7 TRBV14 ASSQVSGGPYEQY
TRBJ1-1 TRBV12-3/TRBV12-4 ASSQWTEAF
TRBJ2-5 TRBV5-1 ASGFGAETQY
TRBJ2-7 TRBV2 ASRFRGSSYEQY
TRBJ2-2 TRBV5-6 ASSLLGGLGELF
TRBJ2-5 TRBV28 ASSGRLQETQY